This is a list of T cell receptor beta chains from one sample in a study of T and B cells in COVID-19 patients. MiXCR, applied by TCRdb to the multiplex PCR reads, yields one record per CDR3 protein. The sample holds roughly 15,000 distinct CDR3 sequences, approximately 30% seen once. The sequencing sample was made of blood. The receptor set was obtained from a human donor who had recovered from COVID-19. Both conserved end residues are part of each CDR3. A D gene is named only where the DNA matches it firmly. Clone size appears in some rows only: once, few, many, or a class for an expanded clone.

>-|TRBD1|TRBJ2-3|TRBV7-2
CASSLVGTGGTDTQYF
TGTGCCAGCAGCTTAGTTGGGACAGGGGGGACAGATACGCAGTATTTT
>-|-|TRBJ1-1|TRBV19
CASSILGGATEAFF
TGTGCCAGTAGTATCCTGGGGGGCGCCACTGAAGCTTTCTTT
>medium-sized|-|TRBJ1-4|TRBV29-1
CSAELGEKLFF
TGCAGCGCCGAGTTAGGTGAAAAACTGTTTTTT
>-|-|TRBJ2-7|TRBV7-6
CASGNRPYEQYF
TGTGCCAGCGGCAACAGACCCTACGAGCAGTACTTC
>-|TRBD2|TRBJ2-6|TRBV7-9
CASSLLGGGSGANVLTF
TGTGCCAGCAGCTTACTCGGGGGGGGCTCTGGGGCCAACGTCCTGACTTTC
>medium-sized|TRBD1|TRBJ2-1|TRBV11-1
CASSTLTGLLGEQFF
TGTGCCAGCAGCACATTGACAGGGTTACTGGGTGAGCAGTTCTTC
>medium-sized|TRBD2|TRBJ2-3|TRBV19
CASSSDRTSGRHTDTQYF
TGTGCCAGTAGTTCCGACCGGACTAGCGGGAGACACACAGATACGCAGTATTTT
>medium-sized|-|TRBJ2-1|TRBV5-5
CASRLGGASEQFF
TGTGCCAGCAGGTTAGGGGGGGCGAGTGAGCAGTTCTTC
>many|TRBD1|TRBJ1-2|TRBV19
CASSNGQGAYGYTF
TGTGCCAGTAGTAATGGACAGGGAGCCTATGGCTACACCTTC
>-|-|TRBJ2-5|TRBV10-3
CAISESRETQYF
TGTGCCATCAGTGAAAGTCGGGAGACCCAGTACTTC
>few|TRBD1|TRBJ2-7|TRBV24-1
CATQGQGKYEQYF
TGTGCCACCCAGGGACAGGGCAAATACGAGCAGTACTTC
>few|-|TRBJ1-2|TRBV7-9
CASSATGTAGYTF
TGTGCCAGCAGCGCCACCGGGACTGCCGGCTACACCTTC
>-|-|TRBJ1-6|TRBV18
CASSPFSVGGSYNSPLHF
TGTGCCAGCTCACCATTTTCTGTAGGGGGCTCCTATAATTCACCCCTCCACTTT
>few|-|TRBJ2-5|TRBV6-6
CASSELGLQETQYF
TGTGCCAGCAGTGAATTGGGCCTCCAAGAGACCCAGTACTTC
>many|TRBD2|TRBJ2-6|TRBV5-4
CASSPTSGLSGANVLTF
TGTGCCAGCAGCCCGACTAGCGGCCTTTCTGGGGCCAACGTCCTGACTTTC
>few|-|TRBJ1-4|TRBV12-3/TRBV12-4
CASSRTPINEKLFF
TGTGCCAGCAGTAGGACCCCGATTAATGAAAAACTGTTTTTT
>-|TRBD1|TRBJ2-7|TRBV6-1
CASSLTGGEQYF
TGTGCCAGCAGCCTGACAGGGGGAGAGCAGTACTTC
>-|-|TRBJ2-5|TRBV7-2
CASSYNSGQETQYF
TGTGCCAGCAGCTATAATAGCGGTCAAGAGACCCAGTACTTC
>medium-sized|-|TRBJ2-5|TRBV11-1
CASSRSTAQETQYF
TGTGCCAGCAGCCGTTCGACAGCCCAAGAGACCCAGTACTTC
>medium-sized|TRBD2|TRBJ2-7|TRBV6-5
CASSYSKWEGEQYF
TGTGCCAGCAGTTACTCGAAATGGGAGGGCGAGCAGTACTTC
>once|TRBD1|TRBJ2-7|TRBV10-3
CAIGGTGRLGEQYF
TGTGCCATCGGGGGGACAGGGAGACTAGGCGAGCAGTACTTC
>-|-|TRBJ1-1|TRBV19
CASSRPGVTEAFF
TGTGCCAGTTCCAGACCCGGGGTCACTGAAGCTTTCTTT
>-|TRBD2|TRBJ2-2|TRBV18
CASSWTSGYTGELFF
TGTGCCAGCTCCTGGACTAGCGGGTACACCGGGGAGCTGTTTTTT
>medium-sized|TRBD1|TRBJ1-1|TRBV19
CASSTRDRVNTEAFF
TGTGCCAGTAGTACCCGGGACAGGGTTAACACTGAAGCTTTCTTT
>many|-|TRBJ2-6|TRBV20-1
CSARAGLAGWPGANVLTF
TGCAGTGCTAGAGCTGGGCTGGCAGGGTGGCCTGGGGCCAACGTCCTGACTTTC
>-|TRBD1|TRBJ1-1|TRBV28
CASSLNRGTEAFF
TGTGCCAGCAGTTTAAACAGGGGCACTGAAGCTTTCTTT
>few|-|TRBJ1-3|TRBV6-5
CASSPDSSGNTIYF
TGTGCCAGCAGCCCTGACAGCTCTGGAAACACCATATATTTT
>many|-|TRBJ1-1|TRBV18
CASFRRNTEAFF
TGTGCCAGCTTTCGACGGAACACTGAAGCTTTCTTT
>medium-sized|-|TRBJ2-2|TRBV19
CASSGGRGAGELFF
TGTGCCAGTAGTGGGGGGCGCGGGGCCGGGGAGCTGTTTTTT
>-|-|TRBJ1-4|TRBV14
CASSQDFRFEKLFF
TGTGCCAGCAGCCAAGATTTCAGGTTCGAAAAACTGTTTTTT
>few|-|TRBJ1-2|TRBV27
CASSFTPGTNYGYTF
TGTGCCAGCAGTTTTACCCCAGGGACCAACTATGGCTACACCTTC
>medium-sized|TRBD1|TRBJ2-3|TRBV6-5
CASRDPHRGADTQYF
TGTGCCAGCAGGGACCCTCACAGGGGGGCAGATACGCAGTATTTT
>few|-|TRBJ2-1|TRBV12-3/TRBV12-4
CASGGGSGSYNEQFF
TGTGCCAGCGGGGGGGGCTCTGGGTCCTACAATGAGCAGTTCTTC
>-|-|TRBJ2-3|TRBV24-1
CATRPAGLTDTQYF
TGTGCCACCAGACCAGCGGGCCTCACAGATACGCAGTATTTT
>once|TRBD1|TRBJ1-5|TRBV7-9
CASSLNVGQGSIGQPQHF
TGTGCCAGCAGCTTAAATGTAGGACAGGGGTCTATCGGTCAGCCCCAGCATTTT
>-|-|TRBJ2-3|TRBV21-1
CASSKALRGGLTDTQYF
TGTGCCAGCAGCAAAGCTCTGCGGGGGGGCCTCACAGATACGCAGTATTTT